This T cell receptor beta chain was documented in a study of glioma-infiltrating T cells after dendritic cell vaccination. Study context: Post-vaccination tumor came from repeat resection after recurrence; five pre/post pairs existed.

This sample's time point: after dendritic cell vaccination, including at tumor progression/relapse. The vaccine used monocyte-derived dendritic cells pulsed overnight with autologous tumor lysate. Tissue used contained more than 20% tumor on H&E. The PCR used 60 V beta and 13 J beta primers. Sequencing used immunoSEQ multiplex PCR; TCRdb keeps in-frame clones, though not all of them. The sample lists about 2,500 clones; almost 85% were seen once. This clone was picked up a small number of times. Germline V gene sequence: CDR1 ENHRY, CDR2 SYGVKD. The CDR3 consists of 17 residues. After removal of 3 bases from V and 4 bases from J, the junction contained 11 bases not matched to a gene.

Material: tumor tissue, obtained after dendritic cell vaccination. The rearrangement uses TRBV10-3 and TRBJ1-2, with 10 bases lining up with TRBD1. The sequence was obtained from a human donor with glioblastoma. The CDR3 region is CAISDAGTGELGYGYTF. The CDR3 DNA reads TGTGCCATCAGTGACGCCGGGACAGGGGAATTGGGCTATGGCTACACCTTC.